The next 19 T cell receptor beta chains were all read from a single sample in a study of blood T cell repertoires in COVID-19 (dated by TCRdb to 2019 to 2021). Receptor libraries were prepared by the immunoSEQ multiplex PCR assay. TCRdb obtained this table from immuneACCESS and retained in-frame rearrangements with V and J assigned. These tables miss some clones; where compared with another copy, unresolved V genes account for less than half of the shortfall, and the remainder is unexplained. The sample records roughly 200,000 clones, approximately 90% of which are singletons. Of the sample, 10% falls within the top ten clones. The sample taken for sequencing was PBMCs or T cells enriched from blood (not recorded which). The receptors were gathered from a man younger than 35 with acute COVID-19.

This clone was seen a handful of times. The chain combines TRBV11-3 with TRBJ2-7; 9 nucleotides line up with TRBD1. CDR3 length: 19 amino acids. V was pared by 2 bases and J by 4 bases, with 18 bases of the junction left unmatched. Germline CDR1 is SGHNT and CDR2 is YENEEA. The CDR3 loop is CASSLYFGIGDRDLYEQYF. For the CDR3, the DNA is TGTGCCAGCAGCTTATACTTCGGGATCGGGGACAGGGACCTGTACGAGCAGTACTTC.

The genes are TRBV28 and TRBJ1-3; 8 bases are a match to TRBD1. Per the germline V gene, CDR1 is MDHEN and CDR2 is SYDVKM. The J segment lost 0 bases and the V segment lost 4 bases, leaving 5 bases of the junction unmatched. This CDR3 is 16 amino acids long. In nucleotides, the CDR3 is TGTGCCAGCAGTTGGGACAGGAAAACCTCTGGAAACACCATATATTTT. As protein: CASSWDRKTSGNTIYF.

The V gene is TRBV13, the J gene TRBJ1-6; D unresolved. The CDR3 totals 14 residues. The V end lost 0 bases, the J end lost 11 bases, and 11 bases lay between the germline ends. Germline V lookup: CDR1 PRHDT, CDR2 FYEKMQ (reference sequence). CDR3 sequence reads: CASSLGRFAAPLHF. The DNA of the CDR3 is TGTGCCAGCAGCTTAGGGAGGTTCGCGGCACCCCTCCACTTT.

J is TRBJ2-3 and V is TRBV4-2, with 7 bases aligning to TRBD1. The CDR3 totals 14 residues. Germline values: CDR1 LGHNA, CDR2 YNFKEQ. The V and J ends lost 4 bases and 0 bases, in that order; junction bases with no gene match: 1. The CDR3 sequence: CASSLGGSTDTQYF. The CDR3 nucleotides read TGTGCCAGCAGCCTAGGGGGCAGCACAGATACGCAGTATTTT.

The chain carries TRBV10-1 and TRBJ1-1; TRBD1 matches at 7 bases. The CDR3 runs to 16 residues. The germline gives CDR1 WNHNN, CDR2 SYGVQD (reference sequence). V lost 3 bases to trimming and J lost 5 bases; unmatched junction nucleotides: 12. CDR3 DNA: TGCGCCAGCAGTGAAGGGGGCCTAAGGGCAGGAACTGAAGCTTTCTTT. Protein product: CASSEGGLRAGTEAFF.

The gene calls are TRBV28 and TRBJ1-1; 7 bases line up with TRBD1. This CDR3 comprises 13 residues. CDR1 is MDHEN and CDR2 is SYDVKM in the germline V gene. The V segment lost 2 bases and the J segment 11 bases; nucleotides outside the gene matches: 8. CDR3 region: CASSLKAGGWAFF. The CDR3 DNA reads as TGTGCCAGCAGTTTAAAGGCAGGGGGATGGGCTTTCTTT.

The V gene is TRBV25-1, the J gene TRBJ2-3; TRBD2 agrees at 9 bases. CDR3 length: 15 residues. The germline V gene has CDR1 MGHDK and CDR2 SYGVNS. J was trimmed by 4 bases and V by 7 bases; bases with no gene match: 9. CDR3 in DNA: TGTGCCAGCAAAAAGGGGGCTAGCGGGGCAGATACGCAGTATTTT. Its protein product is CASKKGASGADTQYF.

V gene TRBV5-4 combines with J gene TRBJ2-5; no firm D call. The CDR3 extends over 13 amino acids. Germline V gene lookup returns CDR1 SGHNT and CDR2 YYREEE (reference sequence). V lost 2 bases, J lost 3 bases, and 8 bases lay in between. The CDR3 DNA reads as TGTGCCAGCAGCTTCAGGTTCAAAGAGACCCAGTACTTC. It is translated as CASSFRFKETQYF.

This chain connects TRBV29-1 to TRBJ1-1, with D possibly TRBD1 on 5 matching bases. This CDR3 spans 14 amino acids. V was pared by 1 base and J by 1 base, with 10 bases between. Looked up from germline, CDR1 is SQVTM and CDR2 is ANQGSEA. In DNA, the CDR3 is TGCAGCGTTGAAGGGAGACAGACGAACACTGAAGCTTTCTTT. Its protein product is CSVEGRQTNTEAFF.

The CDR3, as DNA: TGTGCCAGCAGTTACTCGGGAGATGGAAAGGGCTACACCTTC. This gives the protein CASSYSGDGKGYTF. J is TRBJ1-2 and V is TRBV6-5; D is undetermined. Looked up from germline, CDR1 is MNHEY and CDR2 is SVGAGI. V lost 0 bases and J 8 bases, leaving 13 bases between the germline ends. The CDR3 covers 14 residues.

This clone was seen only once. The chain couples TRBV5-6 to TRBJ1-1; D is unclear. The CDR3 runs 15 residues. Germline CDR1 and CDR2: SGHDT and YYEEEE. Trimming removed 3 bases at V and 2 bases at J, with 14 bases between. The CDR3 DNA sequence: TGTGCCAGCAGCTCCGTTCCCAGATCTAACACTGAAGCTTTCTTT. Translated: CASSSVPRSNTEAFF.

V usage is TRBV6-1 and J usage is TRBJ1-2; D not certain. V dropped 4 bases and J dropped 3 bases, with 18 bases sitting between them. Germline loops: CDR1 MNHNS, CDR2 SASEGT. The CDR3 consists of 16 residues. In DNA form, the CDR3 reads TGTGCCAGCAGTGGGAACAGCCGGCTTTTTGACTATGGCTACACCTTC. Its translation is CASSGNSRLFDYGYTF.

Comment on this clone: The junction does not match germline at one end; this may be a read error. The J gene is TRBJ2-1, the V gene TRBV7-3; D is perhaps TRBD2 (5 bases). The CDR3 is 13 residues long. Germline CDR1 reads SGHTA; CDR2 reads FQGTGA. The CDR3 nucleotides read TGTGCCAGCAGTCCGGGGTCGCGGAGTTCTCTGGTCTTC. The encoded protein is CASSPGSRSSLVF. Using reference TRBV7-3 and TRBJ2-1 for the parts outside the CDR3, the full variable domain is GAGVSQTPSNKVTEKGKYVELRCDPISGHTALYWYRQSLGQGPEFLIYFQGTGAADDSGLPNDRFFAVRPEGSVSTLKIQRTERGDSAVYLCASSPGSRSSLVFGPGTRLTVL.

This clone has a single count. V and J are TRBV28 and TRBJ1-1, with D perhaps TRBD1 (5 bases). Germline V CDR1 and CDR2: MDHEN, SYDVKM. V dropped 4 bases and J dropped 10 bases, with 16 bases sitting between them. This CDR3 spans 13 amino acids. The CDR3 DNA reads TGTGCCAGCAGTTCTAAAAAGGGGCAGGGAGCTTTCTTT. Its protein product is CASSSKKGQGAFF.

The chain combines TRBV4-3 with TRBJ2-7; 11 nucleotides align to TRBD2. Germline CDR1 LGHNA, CDR2 YSLEER. J lost 8 bases, V lost 1 base, and 4 bases had no gene match. The CDR3 is 14 residues long. The CDR3 here is CASSQGLAGLQQYF. The CDR3 region has the DNA TGCGCCAGCAGCCAAGGACTAGCGGGACTCCAGCAGTACTTC.

This clone was counted a single time. The V call is TRBV7-9, the J call TRBJ2-7; unclear D gene. V lost 3 bases, J lost 2 bases, and 8 bases lay in between. CDR1 is SEHNR and CDR2 is FQNEAQ in the germline V gene (reference sequence). The CDR3 loop spans 13 amino acids. CDR3 sequence (DNA): TGTGCCAGCAGCTTTGGCCAAGCCTACGAGCAGTACTTC. Protein sequence: CASSFGQAYEQYF.

The chain employs TRBV7-9 and TRBJ1-1, with D possibly TRBD1 on 5 matching bases. Between the trimmed V and J ends, which lost 6 bases and 4 bases, there was a span of 18 bases. This CDR3 is 15 amino acids long. Germline V CDR1 and CDR2: SEHNR, FQNEAQ (reference sequence). CDR3 sequence: CASSGARPSVTEAFF. Here the CDR3 DNA reads TGTGCCAGCAGTGGGGCCAGGCCGTCGGTCACTGAAGCTTTCTTT.

This chain joins TRBV4-1 and TRBJ2-7; 7 positions match TRBD2. CDR3 length equals 15 residues. With 2 bases clipped from V and 6 bases from J, the junction kept 10 bases outside the gene matches. Germline values: CDR1 MGHRA, CDR2 YSYEKL. CDR3 sequence: CASSQRDWRESEQYF. CDR3 DNA: TGCGCCAGCAGCCAACGGGACTGGCGGGAGTCCGAGCAGTACTTC.

This chain uses TRBV10-2 with TRBJ2-7, with unresolved D. V shed 4 bases and J shed 0 bases, with 10 bases lying between them. The CDR3 has 14 residues. Germline CDR1 WSHSY, CDR2 SAAADI. The CDR3 sequence: CASSGPEHSYEQYF. CDR3 DNA sequence: TGCGCCAGCAGTGGGCCAGAACACTCCTACGAGCAGTACTTC.